The 25 T cell receptor beta chains below all came from one sample that was sequenced in a study of shared clonotypes between healthy human individuals. Method: immunoSEQ multiplex PCR; TCRdb's copy keeps in-frame clones and lacks some. The sample lists some 800,000 clones, about 91% seen once, with 20% to 30% in the top ten. In the naive CD8 group, cells lacked CD45RO and were positively selected for CCR7, so terminally differentiated effector memory CD45RA+ cells were left out. The sequenced sample consisted of naive CD8+ T cells sorted from blood. The receptors were sampled from a man aged 25 to 40 in good health.

The CDR3 loop reads CASSPSRGVYNEQFF. CDR3 nucleotides: TGTGCCAGCAGCCCCTCGAGAGGAGTGTACAATGAGCAGTTCTTC. This chain connects TRBV6-5 to TRBJ2-1; D call uncertain. The CDR3 is 15 amino acids. V was pared by 6 bases and J by 4 bases, with 16 bases between. Germline V gene sequence: CDR1 MNHEY, CDR2 SVGAGI.

In regard to this clone: The same CDR3 is also encoded by other DNA sequences in this sample. The rearrangement links TRBV9 to TRBJ2-7; a weak D match, TRBD2 (6 bases). Trimming cost V 0 bases and J 0 bases, with 7 bases left between them. The CDR3 has 14 amino acids. The germline V gene has CDR1 SGDLS and CDR2 YYNGEE. In nucleotides, the CDR3 is TGTGCCAGCAGCGTAGACGGGAGCTCCTACGAGCAGTACTTC. This sequence encodes CASSVDGSSYEQYF.

The J gene is TRBJ2-1, the V gene TRBV10-1; 14 bases agree with TRBD2. Germline V gene data show CDR1 as WNHNN and CDR2 as SYGVQD (reference sequence). This CDR3 spans 16 amino acids. The V gene end was trimmed by 6 bases and the J gene end by 5 bases; junction bases not matched to a gene: 6. DNA for the CDR3: TGCGCCAGCAGAGAACCGGGACTAGCGGGAGACAATGAGCAGTTCTTC. The encoded protein is CASREPGLAGDNEQFF.

V and J are TRBV30 and TRBJ2-7, with 12 bases that match TRBD1. V was clipped by 2 bases and J by 9 bases; unmatched bases: 11. Germline CDR1 GTSNPN, CDR2 SVGIG (reference sequence). The CDR3 is 15 residues long. Written as DNA, the CDR3 is TGTGCCTGGAGTCTAAAGGGACAGGGGGCGAATGGGCAGTACTTC. This encodes CAWSLKGQGANGQYF.

The table lists this clone with a few counts. The gene calls are TRBV6-1 and TRBJ2-7; D is possibly TRBD2 (5 bases). Trimming removed 6 bases from V and 3 bases from J, with 15 bases in between. This CDR3 is 14 amino acids long. Germline lookup yields CDR1 MNHNS and CDR2 SASEGT. CDR3 sequence: CASRAPGLGYEQYF. In DNA, the CDR3 is TGTGCCAGCAGGGCACCGGGGTTAGGCTACGAGCAGTACTTC.

The chain uses TRBV29-1 and TRBJ2-7; D gene ambiguous. Trimming removed 7 bases from V and 3 bases from J, with 10 bases in between. CDR3 length: 11 amino acids. The germline V gene encodes CDR1 SQVTM and CDR2 ANQGSEA. The chain's CDR3 is CSGLVNYEQYF. The CDR3 coding sequence is TGCAGCGGGTTAGTGAACTACGAGCAGTACTTC.

V usage is TRBV5-6 and J usage is TRBJ2-1; possible D gene TRBD2, 6 bases. CDR3 length equals 12 residues. V lost 0 bases to trimming and J lost 14 bases, with 12 bases between them. Germline-derived CDR1 and CDR2 are SGHDT and YYEEEE. CDR3 residues: CASSLDRDSKFF. In nucleotides, the CDR3 is TGTGCCAGCAGCTTGGACCGGGACTCTAAGTTCTTC.

The gene calls are TRBV27 and TRBJ2-7; 7 nucleotides line up with TRBD2. With V trimmed by 2 bases and J by 5 bases, 6 bases remained unmatched. CDR3 size: 14 residues. CDR1 and CDR2 (germline): MNHEY, SMNVEV (reference sequence). CDR3 DNA: TGTGCCAGCAGTTTAATAGGTACTAGCGACGAGCAGTACTTC. It yields the protein CASSLIGTSDEQYF.

V usage is TRBV19 and J usage is TRBJ2-2; no reliable D call. V was shortened by 5 bases and J by 2 bases, with 9 bases between the two germline ends. CDR1 is LNHDA and CDR2 is SQIVND in the germline V gene (reference sequence). There are 14 residues in the CDR3. The CDR3 protein is CASSPGLNTGELFF. Written as DNA, the CDR3 is TGTGCCAGTAGTCCCGGGTTAAACACCGGGGAGCTGTTTTTT.

The V and J genes are TRBV6-1 and TRBJ1-1; 9 bases line up with TRBD1. The CDR3 has 15 amino acids. Germline lookup yields CDR1 MNHNS and CDR2 SASEGT. The V segment lost 8 bases and the J segment 2 bases; nucleotides outside the gene matches: 9. The CDR3 sequence is CASRDREFGNTEAFF. The CDR3 coding sequence is TGTGCCAGCCGGGACAGGGAGTTTGGAAACACTGAAGCTTTCTTT.

V usage is TRBV21-1 and J usage is TRBJ2-1; the table's D gene call, TRBD2, was not cross checked with the DNA. TRBV21-1 is designated a pseudogene. CDR3 length: 20 residues. CDR3 residues: CASSSPAPNPTSGTYNEQFF. CDR3 DNA: TGTGCCAGCAGCTCCCCGGCCCCTAACCCCACTAGCGGGACTTACAATGAGCAGTTCTTC.

V gene TRBV18 combines with J gene TRBJ2-7, with D possibly being TRBD1 or TRBD2 (5 bases each). Germline lookup yields CDR1 KGHSH and CDR2 LQKENI. The CDR3 is made up of 15 amino acids. The V gene lost 2 bases and the J gene lost 5 bases, with 16 bases spanning the gap. The CDR3 is CASSPDQGDYDEQYF. The CDR3 DNA sequence: TGTGCCAGCTCACCAGACCAGGGAGACTACGACGAGCAGTACTTC. The full variable domain, in which reference TRBV18 and TRBJ2-7 provide the parts outside the CDR3, is NAGVMQNPRHLVRRRGQEARLRCSPMKGHSHVYWYRQLPEEGLKFMVYLQKENIIDESGMPKERFSAEFPKEGPSILRIQQVVRGDSAAYFCASSPDQGDYDEQYFGPGTRLTVT.

The rearrangement joins TRBV4-3 to TRBJ2-3; D not resolved. Germline CDR1 is LGHNA and CDR2 is YSLEER. Between the trimmed V and J ends, which lost 6 bases and 0 bases, there was a span of 10 bases. The CDR3 has 14 amino acids. The CDR3 sequence is CASSLTRSTDTQYF. For the CDR3, the DNA is TGCGCCAGCAGTTTAACAAGAAGCACAGATACGCAGTATTTT.

This clone was seen a single time. The chain couples TRBV29-1 to TRBJ1-1, with a tentative D call TRBD1 (5 bases). Germline loops: CDR1 SQVTM, CDR2 ANQGSEA. Trimming pared 0 bases from V and 3 bases from J, leaving 11 bases between. This CDR3 spans 14 amino acids. The CDR3 reads CSVEDRQGYTEAFF. Written as DNA, the CDR3 is TGCAGCGTTGAAGATAGGCAGGGTTACACTGAAGCTTTCTTT.

The chain combines TRBV11-2 with TRBJ2-3; 7 bases are shared with TRBD1. The V gene end was trimmed by 5 bases and the J gene end by 2 bases; junction bases not matched to a gene: 7. The germline CDR1 and CDR2 sequences are SGHAT and FQNNGV. The CDR3 consists of 15 residues. CDR3 nucleotides: TGTGCCAGCAGCCCCACCAGGGGGTTCACAGATACGCAGTATTTT. It codes for CASSPTRGFTDTQYF.

This clone was seen just once. This chain links TRBV7-9 with TRBJ2-3; no reliable D call. This CDR3 comprises 14 residues. Germline V lookup: CDR1 SEHNR, CDR2 FQNEAQ (reference sequence). Trimming pared 0 bases from V and 0 bases from J, leaving 4 bases between. This CDR3 reads CASSLASSTDTQYF. The CDR3 nucleotides are TGTGCCAGCAGCTTAGCTAGTAGCACAGATACGCAGTATTTT.

The rearrangement joins TRBV29-1 to TRBJ2-1, with D uncertain. This CDR3 has 11 residues. Trimming shortened V by 4 bases and J by 8 bases, and 9 bases separated the two germline ends. The germline V gene has CDR1 SQVTM and CDR2 ANQGSEA. The CDR3 nucleotides read TGCAGCGTTGTCTCCGGATATGAGCAGTTCTTC. Protein sequence: CSVVSGYEQFF.

This chain joins TRBV7-8 and TRBJ2-7; D remains ambiguous. The CDR3 length is 17 residues. CDR1 SGHVS and CDR2 FQNEAQ come from the germline V gene. V was clipped by 1 base and J by 5 bases, with 21 bases between them. CDR3 nucleotide sequence: TGTGCCAGCAGCTTAGGTCCCATGGGCCGGGCTATGCACGAGCAGTACTTC. Its protein product is CASSLGPMGRAMHEQYF.

The rearrangement joins TRBV10-3 to TRBJ2-7; D possibly corresponds to TRBD2 (5 bases). Per germline, CDR1 ENHRY and CDR2 SYGVKD. This CDR3 is 13 amino acids long. V dropped 6 bases and J dropped 4 bases, with 13 bases sitting between them. The chain's CDR3 is CAIRTAREYEQYF. The CDR3 DNA follows: TGTGCCATCAGGACGGCTCGGGAATACGAGCAGTACTTC.

This clone was seen a handful of times. Other nucleotide sequences from this sample produce the same CDR3. The chain joins TRBV7-9 to TRBJ1-1, with D possibly matching TRBD1 (6 bases). Germline values: CDR1 SEHNR, CDR2 FQNEAQ (reference sequence). The CDR3 is 14 amino acids. V was cut by 1 base and J by 1 base, with 7 bases left in between. This CDR3 is CASSLGGANTEAFF. As DNA, the CDR3 is TGTGCCAGCAGCTTAGGGGGGGCGAACACTGAAGCTTTCTTT.

Written as DNA, the CDR3 is TGTGCCAGCAGCATCGGGACTAACAATGAGCAGTTCTTC. Encoded protein: CASSIGTNNEQFF. The chain carries TRBV7-3 and TRBJ2-1, with 7 bases identical to TRBD2. CDR3 length: 13 amino acids. With 5 bases clipped from V and 5 bases from J, the junction kept 3 bases outside the gene matches. In germline, CDR1 is SGHTA, CDR2 FQGTGA. Together with reference TRBV7-3 and TRBJ2-1, the CDR3 gives the full variable domain: GAGVSQTPSNKVTEKGKYVELRCDPISGHTALYWYRQSLGQGPEFLIYFQGTGAADDSGLPNDRFFAVRPEGSVSTLKIQRTERGDSAVYLCASSIGTNNEQFFGPGTRLTVL.

The V call is TRBV7-2, the J call TRBJ2-5; 7 nucleotides line up with TRBD2. Looked up from germline, CDR1 is SGHTA and CDR2 is FQGNSA. The CDR3 loop spans 13 amino acids. The J segment lost 3 bases and the V segment lost 4 bases, leaving 2 bases of the junction unmatched. This CDR3 reads CASSSSGKETQYF. DNA for the CDR3: TGTGCCAGCAGCTCTAGCGGAAAAGAGACCCAGTACTTC.

J is TRBJ1-5 and V is TRBV7-9, with TRBD1 identical over 8 bases. J gave up 0 bases and V 5 bases, and 6 bases lay outside the gene matches. The CDR3 length is 16 residues. CDR1 SEHNR and CDR2 FQNEAQ come from the germline V gene (reference sequence). The DNA of the CDR3 is TGTGCCAGCAGCCGGGGCGGACAGGGTAGCAATCAGCCCCAGCATTTT. Its protein is CASSRGGQGSNQPQHF. Combining the CDR3 with reference TRBV7-9 and TRBJ1-5 gives the whole variable domain DTGVSQNPRHKITKRGQNVTFRCDPISEHNRLYWYRQTLGQGPEFLTYFQNEAQLEKSRLLSDRFSAERPKGSFSTLEIQRTEQGDSAMYLCASSRGGQGSNQPQHFGDGTRLSIL.

This rearrangement joins TRBV5-4 to TRBJ2-1; D gene ambiguous. The CDR3 is 12 amino acids. Trimming stripped 3 bases from V and 10 bases from J, with 11 bases between. Germline V gives CDR1 SGHNT, CDR2 YYREEE (reference sequence). The chain's CDR3 is CASSSRSVEQFF. CDR3 nucleotides: TGTGCCAGCAGCTCCCGGAGCGTAGAGCAGTTCTTC.

V usage is TRBV7-9 and J usage is TRBJ2-7; D uncertain. V lost 3 bases, J lost 0 bases, and 6 bases lay in between. There are 13 residues in the CDR3. Germline CDR1 SEHNR, CDR2 FQNEAQ (reference sequence). The CDR3 nucleotides read TGTGCCAGCAGCTTTGCCAACTCCTACGAGCAGTACTTC. Amino acid sequence: CASSFANSYEQYF.